These 14 T cell receptor beta chains were all obtained from the same sample, sequenced in a study of graft-versus-host responses after intestinal transplantation. These TCRs' antigens remain unknown. The data were produced by immunoSEQ multiplex PCR, yet TCRdb's version contains in-frame clones alone and is incomplete. Among roughly 120,000 clones, about 95% were seen once, and the ten largest hold 3% to 4%. The material was unstimulated CD8+ T cells sorted from spleen or lymph node cells, obtained before intestinal transplant. Receptors were obtained from a human donor who received an intestinal transplant.

This rearrangement joins TRBV6-6 to TRBJ2-7; no clear D gene. The CDR3 has 14 amino acids. V lost 8 bases and J lost 7, with 21 bases in between. Germline V lookup: CDR1 MNHNY, CDR2 SVGAGI (reference sequence). CDR3 DNA: TGTGCCAGCGCACTCTCCGGGCCCCTCGAAGAGCAGTACTTC. Amino acid sequence: CASALSGPLEEQYF.

The chain employs TRBV11-2 and TRBJ2-7; D is undetermined. The CDR3 has 15 residues. Germline V gene lookup returns CDR1 SGHAT and CDR2 FQNNGV. Trimming pared 6 bases from V and 2 bases from J, leaving 17 bases between. The CDR3 region has the DNA TGTGCCAGCAGGGGTGGAGAGCAGTATACCTACGAGCAGTACTTC. Its protein product is CASRGGEQYTYEQYF. The full variable domain, with the rest looked up from reference TRBV11-2 and TRBJ2-7, is EAGVAQSPRYKIIEKRQSVAFWCNPISGHATLYWYQQILGQGPKLLIQFQNNGVVDDSQLPKDRFSAERLKGVDSTLKIQPAKLEDSAVYLCASRGGEQYTYEQYFGPGTRLTVT.

The rearrangement links TRBV28 to TRBJ2-7; 10 bases line up with TRBD1. The CDR3 loop spans 13 amino acids. J was trimmed by 5 bases and V by 6 bases; bases with no gene match: 4. The V gene's germline CDR1 is MDHEN and CDR2 SYDVKM. The CDR3 region is CASSWTGGDEQYF. CDR3 coding DNA: TGTGCCAGCAGCTGGACAGGGGGGGACGAGCAGTACTTC. The whole variable domain, remainder taken from reference TRBV28 and TRBJ2-7, is DVKVTQSSRYLVKRTGEKVFLECVQDMDHENMFWYRQDPGLGLRLIYFSYDVKMKEKGDIPEGYSVSREKKERFSLILESASTNQTSMYLCASSWTGGDEQYFGPGTRLTVT.

A note on this clone: The sample carries other DNA sequences with the same CDR3. This chain connects TRBV7-3 to TRBJ2-1; tentatively, D is TRBD2 (6 bases). Trimming stripped 2 bases from V and 4 bases from J, with 21 bases between. The CDR3 has 18 amino acids. The germline V gene encodes CDR1 SGHTA and CDR2 FQGTGA. The CDR3 nucleotides are TGTGCCAGCAGCTTAGAACTAGCAGGAGGGAAAGAGTACAATGAGCAGTTCTTC. Translated: CASSLELAGGKEYNEQFF. The complete variable domain, with remaining parts taken from reference TRBV7-3 and TRBJ2-1, reads GAGVSQTPSNKVTEKGKYVELRCDPISGHTALYWYRQSLGQGPEFLIYFQGTGAADDSGLPNDRFFAVRPEGSVSTLKIQRTERGDSAVYLCASSLELAGGKEYNEQFFGPGTRLTVL.

The J gene is TRBJ2-1, the V gene TRBV10-2, with D possibly being TRBD2 (5 bases). V was cut by 0 bases and J by 9 bases, with 12 bases left in between. This CDR3 comprises 14 residues. CDR1 and CDR2 (germline): WSHSY, SAAADI. Written as DNA, the CDR3 is TGCGCCAGCAGTGAGTCGGCAGCACGGGGTGAGCAGTTCTTC. Translated: CASSESAARGEQFF.

The J gene is TRBJ2-5, the V gene TRBV27; D is possibly TRBD2 (6 bases). CDR3 length equals 15 residues. The V end lost 2 bases, the J end lost 0 bases, and 10 bases lay between the germline ends. CDR1 is MNHEY and CDR2 is SMNVEV in the germline V gene (reference sequence). CDR3 bases: TGTGCCAGCAGTTTAGCGAGCGGGTACCAAGAGACCCAGTACTTC. This codes for CASSLASGYQETQYF.

CDR3 region: CASSYITSSQSRANVLTF. DNA for the CDR3: TGTGCCAGCAGCTATATTACCAGCTCACAAAGTCGGGCCAACGTCCTGACTTTC. This chain connects TRBV7-4 to TRBJ2-6; D gene unclear. The V gene's germline CDR1 is SGHVT and CDR2 SQSDAQ. This CDR3 has 18 residues. With 4 bases removed from V and 5 bases from J, the gap between germline ends came to 21 bases.

This chain joins TRBV28 and TRBJ2-1; no clear D gene. The CDR3 is made up of 14 amino acids. V was pared by 5 bases and J by 7 bases, with 15 bases between. Germline V CDR1 and CDR2: MDHEN, SYDVKM. CDR3 protein: CASSVFLRWNEQFF. Here the CDR3 DNA reads TGTGCCAGCAGTGTATTCCTCCGGTGGAATGAGCAGTTCTTC.

The V and J genes are TRBV27 and TRBJ2-1; TRBD2 agrees at 12 bases. The germline V gene has CDR1 MNHEY and CDR2 SMNVEV (reference sequence). CDR3 length: 17 residues. Losses at the gene ends were 6 bases for V and 4 bases for J; bases not matched to a gene: 10. The CDR3 DNA follows: TGTGCCAGCAGACGCGGGACTAGCGGGCTACGTTACAATGAGCAGTTCTTC. Amino acids: CASRRGTSGLRYNEQFF.

J is TRBJ1-1 and V is TRBV27; 7 nucleotides align to TRBD1. There are 14 residues in the CDR3. With V trimmed by 4 bases and J by 6 bases, 8 bases remained unmatched. Germline V gene lookup returns CDR1 MNHEY and CDR2 SMNVEV (reference sequence). The CDR3 DNA reads as TGTGCCAGCAGTTCCCCGACAGGGAAGGCTGAAGCTTTCTTT. It translates to CASSSPTGKAEAFF.

V and J are TRBV2 and TRBJ1-5; D is perhaps TRBD1 (5 bases). The germline CDR1 and CDR2 sequences are SNHLY and FYNNEI. This CDR3 comprises 14 residues. The V end was cut by 6 bases, the J end by 0 bases, with 9 bases between. The CDR3 reads CASRHRFSNQPQHF. Here the CDR3 DNA reads TGTGCCAGCAGACACAGGTTTAGCAATCAGCCCCAGCATTTT.

The chain links TRBV10-1 to TRBJ1-2; D call uncertain. This CDR3 has 14 amino acids. Germline CDR1 WNHNN, CDR2 SYGVQD (reference sequence). Trimming removed 3 bases at V and 4 bases at J, with 12 bases between. The CDR3 DNA is TGCGCCAGCAGTGAAACTCCAGAAGGCTATGGCTACACCTTC. Protein product: CASSETPEGYGYTF.

The chain couples TRBV28 to TRBJ2-4; 9 positions agree with TRBD2. Germline V gene data show CDR1 as MDHEN and CDR2 as SYDVKM. J lost 7 bases, V lost 1 base, and 11 bases had no gene match. This CDR3 has 17 residues. The CDR3 nucleotides read TGTGCCAGCAGTTTATATCTGGGCCTAGCGGGAATGAACATTCAGTACTTC. Encoded protein: CASSLYLGLAGMNIQYF.

The CDR3 nucleotides are TGTGCCAGTAGTATAGATCGGAGCTCCTACAATGAGCAGTTCTTC. Translating gives CASSIDRSSYNEQFF. V usage is TRBV19 and J usage is TRBJ2-1; no clear D. Trimming shortened V by 0 bases and J by 0 bases, and 6 bases separated the two germline ends. This CDR3 has 15 residues. Germline V gives CDR1 LNHDA, CDR2 SQIVND (reference sequence).